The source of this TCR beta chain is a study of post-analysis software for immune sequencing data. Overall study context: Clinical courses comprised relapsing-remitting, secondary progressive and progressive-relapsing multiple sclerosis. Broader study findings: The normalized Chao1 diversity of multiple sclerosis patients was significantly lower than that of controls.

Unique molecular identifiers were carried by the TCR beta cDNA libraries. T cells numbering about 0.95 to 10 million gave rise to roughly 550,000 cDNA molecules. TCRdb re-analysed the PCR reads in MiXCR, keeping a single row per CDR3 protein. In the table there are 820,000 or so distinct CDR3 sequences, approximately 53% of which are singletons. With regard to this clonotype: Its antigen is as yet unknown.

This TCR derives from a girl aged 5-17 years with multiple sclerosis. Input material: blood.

The CDR3 is CSVWTVQETQYF. Here the CDR3 DNA reads TGCAGCGTCTGGACAGTTCAAGAGACCCAGTACTTC. The J gene is TRBJ2-4, the V gene TRBV29-1; perhaps TRBD1 as D (6 bases). The tail of the sequence fits TRBJ2-5 better, so the J call may be wrong. Germline loops: CDR1 SQVTM, CDR2 ANQGSEA. The CDR3 sequence is 12 residues long.